This T cell receptor beta chain was identified in a study of blood T cell repertoires in COVID-19. The overall study: T cells, B-cell-depleted T cells, or PBMCs supplied cDNA or gDNA.

Only in-frame clones appear in the TCRdb table, and some are missing; sequencing was by immunoSEQ multiplex PCR. The table includes 450,000 to 500,000 clones, approximately 91% detected once. V lost 2 bases, J lost 7 bases, and 13 bases stayed unmatched. The CDR3 loop spans 16 amino acids. The germline gives CDR1 PRHDT, CDR2 FYEKMQ (reference sequence). Recruits, aged roughly 18 to 89 years, lived in about two dozen US areas. Participants' own reports of clinical history determined their cohort assignment. Cohort 3 recovery required two negative PCRs, clearance, or symptom resolution. The sequence came from a woman aged 60-70 years who had recovered from COVID-19. Sequencing was performed on PBMCs or T cells enriched from blood (not recorded which). The chain has TRBV13 and TRBJ1-1; 7 positions match TRBD1. The CDR3 DNA follows: TGTGCCAGCAGCTTATTGTTTGGAGGGCAGGGGGATGAAGCTTTCTTT. Its protein is CASSLLFGGQGDEAFF.